This T cell receptor (beta chain) was captured in a study of blood T cells in healthy people across ages. A second PCR of 7 to 11 cycles used a sample-barcoded 5' primer and a J-beta primer mix. TCRdb used MiXCR to reprocess the 5' RACE reads, holding one entry per CDR3 protein. Among 540,000 or so distinct CDR3 sequences listed, 25% to 30% were seen once. V was trimmed by 1 base and J by 1 base, leaving 11 bases between them. Per germline, CDR1 SGHTA and CDR2 FQGTGA. CDR3 size: 17 residues. Details on this clonotype: Its target is unknown.

Study outcomes and limitations: Roughly linear age-related decline in beta diversity appeared, significant by age around 38. CMV status of donors was not determined, possibly confounding expanded clonotype changes.

This sequence originates from a woman in her sixties or seventies in good health. This chain joins TRBV7-3 and TRBJ2-6; D gene uncertain. Sequenced input: blood. The CDR3 protein is CASSLSSAASGANVLTF. CDR3 DNA sequence: TGTGCCAGCAGCTTAAGTTCCGCGGCTTCTGGGGCCAACGTCCTGACTTTC.